This T cell receptor beta chain was recovered during a study of T-cell memory formation after mild COVID-19. Study-level background: TCR clusters mostly belonged to single donors. Points from the study as a whole: Day 37-peaking second-wave clones had unconfirmed SARS-CoV-2 specificity. CD4+ bias marked clones expanding day 15 to 37, unlike balanced contracting clones.

TCRdb passed the 5' RACE reads through MiXCR, listing each CDR3 protein once. The sample carries approximately 400,000 distinct CDR3 sequences, 20% to 25% recorded once. Germline V gene lookup returns CDR1 SGHTA and CDR2 FQGNSA. The CDR3 covers 12 residues. Trimming cost V 5 bases and J 13 bases, with 15 bases left between them. This clonotype was seen at least ten times. What it binds is unknown. The genes are TRBV7-2 and TRBJ2-1; D unclear. The sample taken for sequencing was PBMCs or a T cell subset sorted from them (not recorded which). This TCR was sampled from an adult woman who had mild COVID-19 (a few samples of this study predate the infection). Cell type and time point are not known. DNA of the CDR3: TGTGCCAGCAGCGCATCCGCTTTACAACAGTTCTTC. As protein: CASSASALQQFF.